In its sample, the clone carrying this TCR beta chain was seen a few times. No antigen is known for it. This entry is derived from a study of T cell repertoires in cytomegalovirus infection. Findings and limits, study-wide: The study found HLA-C-restricted CMV-specific TCR beta clonotypes dominating the ex vivo response.

Each CDR3 protein gets one entry after TCRdb re-called the reads with MiXCR. The profile shows about 530,000 distinct CDR3 sequences, approximately 25% of them singletons. The sequencing input was PBMCs. The clonotype was recovered from a human donor in good health (CMV status not recorded). Some clones in this sample may be carry-over from other donors' samples.

In DNA, the CDR3 is TGCAGCGTGGGGACAGGCCGAAATTCACCCCTCCACTTT. Its protein product is CSVGTGRNSPLHF. This chain connects TRBV29-1 to TRBJ1-6; TRBD1 aligns across 8 bases. CDR1 is SQVTM, CDR2 ANQGSEA, per germline. Trimming at V came to 6 bases and at J to 7 bases, leaving 5 bases not matched to a gene. This CDR3 is 13 amino acids long.